The T cell receptor beta chain under discussion was sequenced for a study of T cells in Graves' hyperthyroidism and ophthalmopathy (dated by TCRdb to about 2019). For context, the study as a whole: Peripheral blood samples were taken at the time of initial diagnosis, prior to any treatment. Prospective prediction of ophthalmopathy was tested in an independent validation cohort of 18 to 20 hyperthyroidism patients and 17 patients who later progressed to ophthalmopathy. The study also compared thyroid tissue and blood T-cell repertoires from over 5 Graves' hyperthyroidism patients. TCR V-J signatures able to tell the groups apart were searched for in a discovery cohort of 95 or so patients, of whom roughly 42 had Graves' ophthalmopathy and some 60 had stable Graves' hyperthyroidism. Following sampling, methimazole starting at 30 mg daily was given to hyperthyroidism patients, and high-dose intravenous methylprednisolone was given to ophthalmopathy patients. The paper describes TCR Vbeta CDR3 sequencing of fewer than 150 peripheral blood samples, made up of roughly 45 ophthalmopathy patients, 70 to 75 hyperthyroidism patients and 17 progressor patients. For training and testing, the 100 or so patients in the discovery cohort were randomly divided in a 7:3 ratio. Results the study describes overall, beyond this receptor: No statistical method was used to fix the sample size in advance, and group allocation was not hidden from the investigators. Most expanded thyroid clonotypes (frequency above 0.001) were also detected in blood, a finding suggesting that blood repertoires may reflect thyroid immune responses. In validation, the model predicted progression to ophthalmopathy a median of about 6.5 months before onset, with 70% to 71% sensitivity and 72.22% specificity. In cross-validation, a model built on a 13 V-J signature told ophthalmopathy apart from stable hyperthyroidism with less than 90% sensitivity and around 81% specificity, and in testing the same model reached 80%/75%.

As encoded in the germline V gene, CDR1 is MNHEY while CDR2 is SVGEGT. The CDR3 holds 15 amino acids from the cysteine to the phenylalanine. Only the CDR3 region is kept as DNA, spanning 45 bases read in frame from base 1. The V end gives up 7 bases and the J end 3 bases, leaving 8 bases in the junction not matched to a gene. Moderately to severely active disease, a Clinical Activity Score of at least 3, a NOSPECS grade of at least 4, and a duration under 3 months were present in ophthalmopathy patients. Patients with uncontrolled infections, other autoimmune diseases, pregnancy or lactation were excluded. Diagnoses were based on clinical symptoms, serum thyroxine and TRAb, thyroid ultrasound and orbital computed tomography. PBMCs were isolated from approximately 10 ml of fresh peripheral blood by Ficoll-Paque density gradient centrifugation. Total RNA was extracted using Trizol reagent, and RNA quality was assessed on an Agilent 2100 Bioanalyzer.

Amplification of TCR beta CDR3 regions was carried out from RNA transcripts. The first round of RT-PCR for the TCR CDR3 was performed with the HTBI primer set and the Qiagen OneStep RT-PCR kit. A second multiplex PCR round built the libraries, followed by size selection and purification. Libraries were sequenced paired-end with 100 bp reads on an Illumina HiSeq2000. Processing in the source paper ran as follows. SOAPnuke was used to process the raw data, with reads discarded if the reads contained adapters or uncalled bases, had a mean Phred below 15, or lacked an exact constant-primer or identifier match. High-quality paired reads were merged using COPE v1.2.5, and each unique nucleotide sequence was defined as a clonotype. Clonotypes were aligned to IMGT TRBV, TRBD and TRBJ reference segments using MiTCR v1.1. Analysis was restricted to V-J combinations with a frequency above 0.0001, which covered roughly 99% of repertoires. A TCS score was defined as the ratio of F50 (clonal expansion) to E x V (chaos), with BLOSUM62-based TCRdist applied between CDR3 peptides within each V-J. Welch's t-statistics and random forest reduced around 520 V-J features to 13, which were used in a naive Bayes classifier (R e1071). The raw public reads went through TCRdb reprocessing: fastp at Q25, MiXCR clone calling, in-frame beta chains kept. Duplicate CDR3 protein sequences are folded into a single record with the most common DNA and genes. None of the V and J calls come from the authors' own analysis; TCRdb made them. The sample includes 500,000 to 600,000 distinct CDR3 sequences, with 20% observed a single time. The biggest ten clones account for roughly 50% of the sample.

As to this clonotype: The antigen it binds to is not known. No base quality information exists; no much larger clone differs at one position.

The chain was built from TRBV6-2 or TRBV6-3 and TRBJ2-3; 9 middle bases align to TRBD2. The sequence derives from a man in his forties with Graves' ophthalmopathy. The sample was blood. The encoded CDR3 is CASTNSGSGTDTQYF. The base sequence is TGTGCCAGCACCAATAGCGGGAGCGGGACAGATACGCAGTATTTT.